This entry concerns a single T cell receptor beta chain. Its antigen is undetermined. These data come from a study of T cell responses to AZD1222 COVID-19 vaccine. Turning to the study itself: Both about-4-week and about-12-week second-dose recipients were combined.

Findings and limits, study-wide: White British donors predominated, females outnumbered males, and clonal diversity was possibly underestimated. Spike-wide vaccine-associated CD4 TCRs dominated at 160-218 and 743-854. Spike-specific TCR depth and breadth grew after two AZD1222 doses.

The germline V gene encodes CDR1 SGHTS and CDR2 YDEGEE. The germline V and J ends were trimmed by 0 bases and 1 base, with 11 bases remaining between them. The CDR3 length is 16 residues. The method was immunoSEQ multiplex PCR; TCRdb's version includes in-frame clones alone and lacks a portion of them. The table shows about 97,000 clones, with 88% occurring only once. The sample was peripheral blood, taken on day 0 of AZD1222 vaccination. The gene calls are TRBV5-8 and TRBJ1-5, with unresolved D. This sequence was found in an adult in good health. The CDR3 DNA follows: TGTGCCAGCAGCTTGGAATTTGGAGGGAGCAATCAGCCCCAGCATTTT. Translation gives CASSLEFGGSNQPQHF.